The 20 T cell receptor beta chains presented below share a single source sample, sequenced in a study of T cell responses to AZD1222 COVID-19 vaccine. This table comes from immunoSEQ multiplex PCR, and its TCRdb copy is limited to in-frame clones, with some not included. In the table there are about 60,000 clones, 75% to 90% of which are singletons. Sample: peripheral blood, taken 28 days after the second AZD1222 dose. Receptors originate from an adult who received the AZD1222 COVID-19 vaccine.

The CDR3 spells CASSQGLAGGSYNEQFF. The DNA for the CDR3 is TGTGCCAGCAGCCAGGGACTAGCGGGAGGCTCCTACAATGAGCAGTTCTTC. The chain is built from TRBV14 and TRBJ2-1; 15 nucleotides agree with TRBD2. The germline CDR1 and CDR2 sequences are SGHDN and FVKESK. The CDR3 is 17 residues long. The V gene end was trimmed by 3 bases and the J gene end by 0 bases; junction bases not matched to a gene: 0.

The J gene is TRBJ2-2, the V gene TRBV6-5; tentative D call: TRBD2 (6 bases). Germline V gene lookup returns CDR1 MNHEY and CDR2 SVGAGI. The CDR3 has 14 residues. V was pared by 6 bases and J by 1 base, with 9 bases between. CDR3 nucleotides: TGTGCCAGCAGGGGGACTTTGAACACCGGGGAGCTGTTTTTT. Translating it yields CASRGTLNTGELFF.

For the CDR3, the DNA is TGTGCCAGCAGCGCTCCATCCCCCCACGGCGGCTACACCTTC. This translates into CASSAPSPHGGYTF. This chain uses TRBV9 with TRBJ1-2; D is undetermined. CDR1 and CDR2 from the germline V gene are SGDLS and YYNGEE. Between the trimmed V and J ends, which lost 3 bases and 8 bases, there was a span of 17 bases. The CDR3 spans 14 residues. The full variable domain, its missing parts supplied by reference TRBV9 and TRBJ1-2, is DSGVTQTPKHLITATGQRVTLRCSPRSGDLSVYWYQQSLDQGLQFLIQYYNGEERAKGNILERFSAQQFPDLHSELNLSSLELGDSALYFCASSAPSPHGGYTFGSGTRLTVV.

The rearrangement joins TRBV4-2 to TRBJ2-5, with D uncertain. The CDR3 consists of 13 residues. Germline V gene data show CDR1 as LGHNA and CDR2 as YNFKEQ. The V end lost 4 bases, the J end lost 3 bases, and 9 bases lay between the germline ends. The CDR3 is CASSPTAEETQYF. The DNA for the CDR3 is TGTGCCAGCAGCCCTACGGCGGAAGAGACCCAGTACTTC.

V usage is TRBV6-6 and J usage is TRBJ2-7; 7 bases match TRBD2. Germline loops: CDR1 MNHNY, CDR2 SVGAGI (reference sequence). This CDR3 is built from 10 residues. With V trimmed by 8 bases and J by 5 bases, 0 bases remained unmatched. The CDR3 is CASGTNEQYF. The CDR3 coding sequence is TGTGCCAGCGGGACTAACGAGCAGTACTTC.

This clone was seen just once. V gene TRBV9 combines with J gene TRBJ1-1, with D perhaps matching TRBD1 (6 bases). With 4 bases removed from V and 1 base from J, the gap between germline ends came to 14 bases. Germline V gives CDR1 SGDLS, CDR2 YYNGEE. The CDR3 contains 15 residues. The CDR3 coding sequence is TGTGCCAGCAGCCCCCGAGCGACAGGGAACACTGAAGCTTTCTTT. Translation gives CASSPRATGNTEAFF.

This clone was counted a few times. The DNA for the CDR3 is TGTGCCAGCAGTTTTTACGGGGCCGGCCAGCCCCAGCATTTT. This translates into CASSFYGAGQPQHF. The chain uses TRBV27 and TRBJ1-5; weak D call: TRBD1 (5 bases). Germline values: CDR1 MNHEY, CDR2 SMNVEV (reference sequence). The V gene lost 3 bases and the J gene lost 7 bases, with 13 bases spanning the gap. CDR3 length: 14 residues.

The chain joins TRBV6-1 to TRBJ2-5, with unresolved D. Germline V gives CDR1 MNHNS, CDR2 SASEGT. The CDR3 spans 14 residues. V gave up 3 bases and J gave up 0 bases, with 8 bases separating them. The CDR3 DNA reads as TGTGCCAGCAGTGAGATGGTCGACCAAGAGACCCAGTACTTC. Translation: CASSEMVDQETQYF.

The chain recombines TRBV28 with TRBJ2-3, with D possibly matching TRBD2 (6 bases). Germline CDR1 reads MDHEN; CDR2 reads SYDVKM. This CDR3 contains 14 residues. V lost 5 bases and J 2 bases, leaving 11 bases between the germline ends. The CDR3, as DNA: TGTGCCAGCAGTAACCGGGGGAACACAGATACGCAGTATTTT. Translating gives CASSNRGNTDTQYF. The entire variable domain, with the rest obtained from reference TRBV28 and TRBJ2-3, is as follows: DVKVTQSSRYLVKRTGEKVFLECVQDMDHENMFWYRQDPGLGLRLIYFSYDVKMKEKGDIPEGYSVSREKKERFSLILESASTNQTSMYLCASSNRGNTDTQYFGPGTRLTVL.

CDR3 loop: CASSESLSGTHYNEQFF. The CDR3 DNA is TGCGCCAGCAGTGAGTCGTTATCCGGGACACATTACAATGAGCAGTTCTTC. The V call is TRBV10-2, the J call TRBJ2-1; D might be TRBD1 (6 bases). The CDR3 has 17 amino acids. The ends were cut back, 0 bases at V and 4 bases at J, with 16 bases in the middle. The germline V gene encodes CDR1 WSHSY and CDR2 SAAADI.

This clone was observed a single time. J is TRBJ1-1 and V is TRBV5-1, with D possibly being TRBD1 (6 bases). Germline V gene lookup returns CDR1 SGHRS and CDR2 YFSETQ. V lost 2 bases and J 3 bases, leaving 17 bases between the germline ends. This CDR3 contains 16 residues. DNA for the CDR3: TGCGCCAGCAGCTTTGCCACCCAGGGGCGGGACACTGAAGCTTTCTTT. Residues: CASSFATQGRDTEAFF.

The V gene is TRBV19, the J gene TRBJ2-6; unclear D gene. CDR3 length equals 15 residues. The V gene's germline CDR1 is LNHDA and CDR2 SQIVND (reference sequence). V lost 3 bases and J 4 bases, leaving 10 bases between the germline ends. The CDR3 coding sequence is TGTGCCAGTAGTATCTCAGGATACGGGGCCAACGTCCTGACTTTC. Residues: CASSISGYGANVLTF.

V gene TRBV7-9 combines with J gene TRBJ2-2; perhaps TRBD1 as D (5 bases). Germline CDR1 SEHNR, CDR2 FQNEAQ (reference sequence). Trimming removed 7 bases at V and 2 bases at J, with 14 bases between. This CDR3 has 15 residues. The CDR3 DNA sequence: TGTGCCAGCACTCACACAGGACGTAACACCGGGGAGCTGTTTTTT. This codes for CASTHTGRNTGELFF.

This clone is a singleton in its sample. The gene calls are TRBV28 and TRBJ1-1; no clear D gene. Germline CDR1 is MDHEN and CDR2 is SYDVKM. Trimming removed 4 bases from V and 3 bases from J, with 12 bases in between. The CDR3 contains 14 residues. This chain's CDR3 is CASSSAGSHTEAFF. The DNA for the CDR3 is TGTGCCAGCAGTTCGGCGGGGTCTCACACTGAAGCTTTCTTT. Variable domain in full (rest from reference TRBV28 and TRBJ1-1): DVKVTQSSRYLVKRTGEKVFLECVQDMDHENMFWYRQDPGLGLRLIYFSYDVKMKEKGDIPEGYSVSREKKERFSLILESASTNQTSMYLCASSSAGSHTEAFFGQGTRLTVV.

The rearrangement uses TRBV19 and TRBJ1-3, with D perhaps TRBD1 (5 bases). CDR1 is LNHDA, CDR2 SQIVND, per germline (reference sequence). Trimming removed 6 bases at V and 2 bases at J, with 14 bases between. CDR3 length: 15 residues. The CDR3 region has the DNA TGTGCCAGTAGGACCACAGGTCTGCCTGGAAACACCATATATTTT. This sequence encodes CASRTTGLPGNTIYF. Using reference TRBV19 and TRBJ1-3 for the parts outside the CDR3, the full variable domain is DGGITQSPKYLFRKEGQNVTLSCEQNLNHDAMYWYRQDPGQGLRLIYYSQIVNDFQKGDIAEGYSVSREKKESFPLTVTSAQKNPTAFYLCASRTTGLPGNTIYFGEGSWLTVV.

This chain uses TRBV19 with TRBJ2-3; 11 positions agree with TRBD2. The germline CDR1 and CDR2 sequences are LNHDA and SQIVND (reference sequence). V lost 9 bases, J lost 7 bases, and 9 bases stayed unmatched. The CDR3 covers 14 residues. The CDR3 sequence: CASFSGGAGNTQYF. For the CDR3, the DNA is TGTGCCAGCTTTAGCGGGGGGGCGGGGAATACGCAGTATTTT.

The DNA for the CDR3 is TGCGCCAGCAGCTTGGAGGGACTGGGGACCCAGTACTTC. Translated, it gives CASSLEGLGTQYF. The rearrangement uses TRBV5-1 and TRBJ2-5, with D perhaps TRBD2 (6 bases). The CDR3 is 13 residues long. Germline assignment: CDR1 SGHRS and CDR2 YFSETQ. V shed 0 bases and J shed 7 bases, with 10 bases lying between them. Complete variable domain (other parts from reference TRBV5-1 and TRBJ2-5): KAGVTQTPRYLIKTRGQQVTLSCSPISGHRSVSWYQQTPGQGLQFLFEYFSETQRNKGNFPGRFSGRQFSNSRSEMNVSTLELGDSALYLCASSLEGLGTQYFGPGTRLLVL.

This clone came up once. This chain links TRBV5-1 with TRBJ2-7; D remains ambiguous. Trimming pared 0 bases from V and 4 bases from J, leaving 11 bases between. Looked up from germline, CDR1 is SGHRS and CDR2 is YFSETQ. The CDR3 loop spans 14 amino acids. CDR3 nucleotides: TGCGCCAGCAGCTTGGGAAGCAGAGGATACGAGCAGTACTTC. Protein product: CASSLGSRGYEQYF.

The chain recombines TRBV5-1 with TRBJ1-1; D perhaps matches TRBD1 (5 bases). Trimming shortened V by 2 bases and J by 1 base, and 12 bases separated the two germline ends. Germline V gene sequence: CDR1 SGHRS, CDR2 YFSETQ. The CDR3 runs 15 residues. The CDR3 sequence: CASSLNLGGNTEAFF. The CDR3 DNA follows: TGCGCCAGCAGCTTAAATTTGGGGGGGAACACTGAAGCTTTCTTT.

This clone showed up just a few times. The chain recombines TRBV11-2 with TRBJ2-4; D is perhaps TRBD1 (6 bases). Germline-derived CDR1 and CDR2 are SGHAT and FQNNGV. The CDR3 has 15 amino acids. The V end was cut by 3 bases, the J end by 7 bases, with 16 bases between. The CDR3 here is CASSFPGTMGNIQYF. CDR3 bases: TGTGCCAGCAGCTTTCCCGGGACAATGGGGAACATTCAGTACTTC.